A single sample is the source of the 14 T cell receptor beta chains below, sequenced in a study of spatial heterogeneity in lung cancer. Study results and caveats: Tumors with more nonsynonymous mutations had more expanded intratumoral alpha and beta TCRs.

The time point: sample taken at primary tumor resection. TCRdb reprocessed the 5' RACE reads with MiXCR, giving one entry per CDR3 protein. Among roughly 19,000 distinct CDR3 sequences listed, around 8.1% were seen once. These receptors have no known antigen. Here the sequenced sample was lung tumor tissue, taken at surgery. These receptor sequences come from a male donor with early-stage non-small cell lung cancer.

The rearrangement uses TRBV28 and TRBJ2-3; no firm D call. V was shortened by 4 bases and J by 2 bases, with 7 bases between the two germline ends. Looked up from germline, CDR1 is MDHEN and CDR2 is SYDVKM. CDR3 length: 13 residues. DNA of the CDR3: TGTGCCAGCAGTTATGACTCCACAGATACGCAGTATTTT. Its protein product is CASSYDSTDTQYF.

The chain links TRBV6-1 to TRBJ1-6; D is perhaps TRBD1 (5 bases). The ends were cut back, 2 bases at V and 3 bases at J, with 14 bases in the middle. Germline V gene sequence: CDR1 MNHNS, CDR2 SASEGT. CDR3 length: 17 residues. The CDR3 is CASSEYVGGFYNSPLHF. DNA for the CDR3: TGTGCCAGCAGTGAATACGTGGGGGGATTCTATAATTCACCCCTCCACTTT.

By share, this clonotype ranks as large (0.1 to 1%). CDR3 residues: CAWSANVNTEAFF. CDR3 sequence (DNA): TGTGCCTGGAGTGCAAATGTGAACACTGAAGCTTTCTTT. The V and J genes are TRBV30 and TRBJ1-1, with no clear D. The V and J ends lost 1 base and 0 bases respectively, with 6 bases between them. The CDR3 runs to 13 residues. The germline gives CDR1 GTSNPN, CDR2 SVGIG (reference sequence).

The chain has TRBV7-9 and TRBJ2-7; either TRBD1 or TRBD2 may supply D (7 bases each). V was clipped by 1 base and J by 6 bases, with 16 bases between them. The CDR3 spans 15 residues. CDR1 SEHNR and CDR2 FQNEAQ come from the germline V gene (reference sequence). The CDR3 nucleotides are TGTGCCAGCAGCTTAGGTCAGGGGGGGTCAAGCGAGCAGTACTTC. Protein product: CASSLGQGGSSEQYF.

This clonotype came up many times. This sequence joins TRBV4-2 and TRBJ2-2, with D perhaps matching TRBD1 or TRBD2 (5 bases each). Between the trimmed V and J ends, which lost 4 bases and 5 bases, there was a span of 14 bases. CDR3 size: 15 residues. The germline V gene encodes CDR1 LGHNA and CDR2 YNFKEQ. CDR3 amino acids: CASSPGTPETGELFF. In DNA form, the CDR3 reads TGTGCCAGCAGCCCGGGGACCCCGGAGACCGGGGAGCTGTTTTTT.

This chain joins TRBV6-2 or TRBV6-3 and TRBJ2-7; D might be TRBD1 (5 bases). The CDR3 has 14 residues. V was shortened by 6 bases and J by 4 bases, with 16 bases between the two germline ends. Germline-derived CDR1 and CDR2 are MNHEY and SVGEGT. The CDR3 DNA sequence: TGTGCCAGCAGCACTTACGACCAGGGTTACGAGCAGTACTTC. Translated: CASSTYDQGYEQYF.

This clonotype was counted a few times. The CDR3 DNA is TGTGCCAGCAGCTTTCGGGCACTCGAGCAGTACTTC. Residues: CASSFRALEQYF. V and J are TRBV7-2 and TRBJ2-7; D is uncertain. The V and J ends lost 3 bases and 6 bases respectively, with 9 bases between them. Germline loops: CDR1 SGHTA, CDR2 FQGNSA. The CDR3 runs to 12 residues.

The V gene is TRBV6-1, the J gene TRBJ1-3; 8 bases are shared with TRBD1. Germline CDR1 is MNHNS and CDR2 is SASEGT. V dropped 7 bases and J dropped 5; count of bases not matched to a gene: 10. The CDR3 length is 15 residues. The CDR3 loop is CASNERQGTRNTIYF. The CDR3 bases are TGTGCCAGCAACGAACGACAGGGGACTCGAAACACCATATATTTT.

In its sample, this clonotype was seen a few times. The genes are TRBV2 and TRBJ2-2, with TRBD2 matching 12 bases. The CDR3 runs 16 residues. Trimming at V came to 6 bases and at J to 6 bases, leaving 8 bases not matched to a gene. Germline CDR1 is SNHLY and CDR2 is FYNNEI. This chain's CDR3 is CASRGLTSGGSGELFF. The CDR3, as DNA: TGTGCCAGCAGGGGTTTGACTAGCGGGGGTTCCGGGGAGCTGTTTTTT.

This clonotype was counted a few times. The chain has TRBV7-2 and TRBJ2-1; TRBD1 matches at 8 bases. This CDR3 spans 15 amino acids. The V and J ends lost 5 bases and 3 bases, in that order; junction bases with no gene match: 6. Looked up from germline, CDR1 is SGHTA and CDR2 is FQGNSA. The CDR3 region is CASSPWTGNYNEQFF. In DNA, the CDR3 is TGTGCCAGCAGCCCCTGGACAGGGAACTACAATGAGCAGTTCTTC.

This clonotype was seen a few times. The CDR3 bases are TGTGCCAGCACCTGGACAGGGGGACACACTGAAGCTTTCTTT. This sequence encodes CASTWTGGHTEAFF. This chain joins TRBV12-3 or TRBV12-4 and TRBJ1-1; TRBD1 matches 10 bases. The CDR3 totals 14 residues. V was clipped by 7 bases and J by 3 bases; unmatched bases: 5.

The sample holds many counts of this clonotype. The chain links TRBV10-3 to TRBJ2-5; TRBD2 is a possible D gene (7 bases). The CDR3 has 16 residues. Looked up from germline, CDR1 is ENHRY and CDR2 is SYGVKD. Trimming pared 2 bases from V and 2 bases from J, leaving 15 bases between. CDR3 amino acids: CAISERGGGRQETQYF. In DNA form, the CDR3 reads TGTGCCATCAGTGAGCGGGGCGGGGGCCGTCAAGAGACCCAGTACTTC.

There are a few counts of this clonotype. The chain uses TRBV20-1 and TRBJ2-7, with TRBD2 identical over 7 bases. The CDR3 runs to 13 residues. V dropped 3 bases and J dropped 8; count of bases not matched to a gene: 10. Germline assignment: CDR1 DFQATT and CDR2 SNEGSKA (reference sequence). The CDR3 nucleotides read TGCAGTGCTAGTGAAGGGAGGGGAAGTAAGCAGTACTTC. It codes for CSASEGRGSKQYF.

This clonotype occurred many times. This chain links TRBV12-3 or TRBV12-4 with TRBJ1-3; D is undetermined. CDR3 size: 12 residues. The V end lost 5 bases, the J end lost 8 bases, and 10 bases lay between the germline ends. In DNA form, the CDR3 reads TGTGCCAGCAGTCAAGACCAGTACACCATATATTTT. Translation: CASSQDQYTIYF.